Below, 13 T cell receptor beta chains from the same sample are listed, as sequenced in a study of T-cell reconstitution after alpha-beta-depleted transplantation in children. The authors prepared the TCRbeta library with unique molecular identifiers. TCRdb re-analysed the PCR reads in MiXCR, keeping a single row per CDR3 protein. The sample records some 490,000 distinct CDR3 sequences, approximately 12% being singletons. Sequences were derived from PBMCs from the stem cell graft donor, sampled from the stem cell graft. Every receptor here comes from a human donor who donated a stem cell graft to a child with combined immunodeficiency.

The rearrangement joins TRBV29-1 to TRBJ2-7; D unresolved. Germline V gene sequence: CDR1 SQVTM, CDR2 ANQGSEA. The CDR3 contains 14 residues. Trimming cost V 4 bases and J 2 bases, with 15 bases left between them. The CDR3 sequence is CSVVPLWPPYEQYF. The CDR3 coding sequence is TGCAGCGTTGTTCCCCTATGGCCCCCCTACGAGCAGTACTTC.

This clonotype was seen only a few times. The rearrangement uses TRBV20-1 and TRBJ2-2; 9 nucleotides match TRBD1. This CDR3 has 16 residues. With V trimmed by 6 bases and J by 4 bases, 12 bases remained unmatched. Germline V gene data show CDR1 as DFQATT and CDR2 as SNEGSKA (reference sequence). The CDR3, as DNA: TGCAGTGCCAGATGGTCGGGACAGGGAATCACCGGGGAGCTGTTTTTT. Amino acid sequence: CSARWSGQGITGELFF.

This clonotype showed up many times. The V gene is TRBV29-1, the J gene TRBJ2-1; D not resolved. The CDR3 extends over 15 amino acids. CDR1 SQVTM and CDR2 ANQGSEA come from the germline V gene. V lost 2 bases and J 2 bases, leaving 13 bases between the germline ends. Written as DNA, the CDR3 is TGCAGCGTTGAACGAAGGGATGAGGCCTACAATGAGCAGTTCTTC. Protein sequence: CSVERRDEAYNEQFF.

Note on this clonotype: One end of the junction varies from germline; a read error may be responsible. The rearrangement links TRBV7-2 to TRBJ2-1, with a tentative D call TRBD2 (5 bases). Germline CDR1 is SGHTA and CDR2 is FQGNSA. This CDR3 has 13 residues. CDR3 nucleotides: TGTGCCAGCAGCGTCGACTACTACAATGGGCAGTTCTTC. Translating it yields CASSVDYYNGQFF.

The sample holds many counts of this clonotype. V and J are TRBV12-3 or TRBV12-4 and TRBJ2-1; D not certain. The CDR3 extends over 15 amino acids. V gave up 3 bases and J gave up 8 bases, with 17 bases separating them. The CDR3 bases are TGTGCCAGCAGTTTCCCTTCTAGTCAGATCGATGAGCAGTTCTTC. Protein: CASSFPSSQIDEQFF.

The table lists this clonotype with many counts. The chain is built from TRBV6-5 and TRBJ2-7; D may be TRBD1 (6 bases). The CDR3 length is 15 residues. The germline V gene has CDR1 MNHEY and CDR2 SVGAGI. Trimming took off 8 bases at V and 3 bases at J, with 20 bases between the two ends. In DNA, the CDR3 is TGTGCCAGCCGTAATCCGCAGGGGTATGTCTACGAGCAGTACTTC. Amino acids: CASRNPQGYVYEQYF.

This clonotype was counted a few times. This chain joins TRBV6-2 or TRBV6-3 and TRBJ2-3; weak D call: TRBD1 (6 bases). V was cut by 6 bases and J by 5 bases, with 21 bases left in between. Germline assignment: CDR1 MNHEY and CDR2 SVGEGT. The CDR3 sequence is 16 residues long. The DNA of the CDR3 is TGTGCCAGCAGACCGTCGACAGGCGAGATCAAAGATACGCAGTATTTT. It codes for CASRPSTGEIKDTQYF.

The chain recombines TRBV6-2 or TRBV6-3 with TRBJ2-5; tentatively, D is TRBD2 (5 bases). The CDR3 runs 15 residues. The V end lost 0 bases, the J end lost 5 bases, and 13 bases lay between the germline ends. Germline V gene lookup returns CDR1 MNHEY and CDR2 SVGEGT. CDR3 sequence (DNA): TGTGCCAGCAGTTACTCGGGCTATCCGGGGGAGACCCAGTACTTC. Its translation: CASSYSGYPGETQYF.

This clonotype was picked up many times. This rearrangement joins TRBV5-1 to TRBJ1-2, with D possibly being TRBD1 (6 bases). The V end lost 2 bases, the J end lost 0 bases, and 11 bases lay between the germline ends. This CDR3 contains 15 residues. Germline assignment: CDR1 SGHRS and CDR2 YFSETQ. DNA of the CDR3: TGCGCCAGCAGCTTTGGGGGCTACTCTAACTATGGCTACACCTTC. Translation gives CASSFGGYSNYGYTF.

At least ten counts were recorded for this clonotype. The chain couples TRBV10-3 to TRBJ2-7; 8 bases fit TRBD1. Germline CDR1 and CDR2: ENHRY and SYGVKD. The CDR3 has 12 amino acids. CDR3 nucleotides: TGTGCTTCCCAGGACAGGGCCGACGAGCAGTACTTC. It codes for CASQDRADEQYF.

This clonotype was observed a few times. The rearrangement joins TRBV27 to TRBJ2-7; TRBD2 matches 7 bases. V lost 6 bases to trimming and J lost 2 bases; unmatched junction nucleotides: 10. Looked up from germline, CDR1 is MNHEY and CDR2 is SMNVEV (reference sequence). The CDR3 spans 15 residues. The CDR3 region has the DNA TGTGCCAGCAGGTTGGGTATACTAGCGACCTACGAGCAGTACTTC. This translates into CASRLGILATYEQYF.

The V call is TRBV24-1, the J call TRBJ2-7, with D uncertain. The V end lost 4 bases, the J end lost 3 bases, and 3 bases lay between the germline ends. Germline-derived CDR1 and CDR2 are KGHDR and SFDVKD. This CDR3 has 11 amino acids. The CDR3 DNA reads as TGTGCCACCAGTGACCGCTACGAGCAGTACTTC. It codes for CATSDRYEQYF.

This clonotype was recorded many times. The V gene is TRBV29-1, the J gene TRBJ1-5; D unclear. V was clipped by 5 bases and J by 2 bases, with 10 bases between them. This CDR3 has 13 amino acids. Germline CDR1 reads SQVTM; CDR2 reads ANQGSEA. CDR3 region: CSVKDAGNQPQHF. As DNA, the CDR3 is TGCAGCGTTAAGGATGCGGGCAATCAGCCCCAGCATTTT.